A single sample gave rise to the 11 T cell receptor beta chains below, sequenced in a study of human versus mouse CDR3 diversity and MHC coevolution. The assay was immunoSEQ multiplex PCR, and TCRdb's table has in-frame clones only and misses some. The data contain roughly 81,000 clones, around 93% of them singletons. Sequenced: naive CD4+ T cells from blood. As to subset: CD45RO-negative CD62L-positive naive CD4 T cells. The source of these receptors is a person aged 25 to 75 in good health.

V is TRBV19 and J is TRBJ2-3, with 8 bases lining up with TRBD1. The germline V gene has CDR1 LNHDA and CDR2 SQIVND (reference sequence). Unmatched junction bases numbered 12, after V lost 3 bases and J lost 1 base. The CDR3 runs to 18 residues. The CDR3 reads CASSIQGASPLRTDTQYF. As DNA, the CDR3 is TGTGCCAGTAGTATTCAGGGGGCCTCACCGCTTCGCACAGATACGCAGTATTTT.

V usage is TRBV6-4 and J usage is TRBJ2-1; the D gene is possibly TRBD2 (6 bases). The CDR3 totals 16 residues. Per the germline V gene, CDR1 is MRHNA and CDR2 is SNTAGT. The V end lost 4 bases, the J end lost 7 bases, and 20 bases lay between the germline ends. The CDR3 reads CASSAGVAVSGNEQFF. The CDR3 region has the DNA TGTGCCAGCAGTGCCGGGGTAGCGGTCTCGGGTAATGAGCAGTTCTTC.

The chain couples TRBV4-3 to TRBJ2-5; 8 bases agree with TRBD1. With 4 bases clipped from V and 4 bases from J, the junction kept 8 bases outside the gene matches. CDR1 is LGHNA, CDR2 YSLEER, per germline. The CDR3 has 15 amino acids. CDR3 bases: TGCGCCAGCAGCCGATGGACAGGGCGAGCAGAGACCCAGTACTTC. The encoded protein is CASSRWTGRAETQYF.

This clone was seen only once. This rearrangement joins TRBV18 to TRBJ2-7, with 10 bases lining up with TRBD1. Trimming cost V 3 bases and J 3 bases; bases outside gene matches: 5. There are 15 residues in the CDR3. CDR1 is KGHSH, CDR2 LQKENI, per germline. The CDR3 region has the DNA TGTGCCAGCTCACCCGGACAGGGGGTGTTCTACGAGCAGTACTTC. It is translated as CASSPGQGVFYEQYF.

V gene TRBV7-9 combines with J gene TRBJ1-2, with 8 bases lining up with TRBD1. Germline-derived CDR1 and CDR2 are SEHNR and FQNEAQ (reference sequence). CDR3 length equals 13 residues. V shed 1 base and J 7 bases; nucleotides not matched to a gene: 2. The CDR3 sequence is CASSLGQGLGYTF. The CDR3 DNA is TGTGCCAGCAGCTTAGGACAGGGGCTTGGCTACACCTTC. The full variable domain, its missing parts supplied by reference TRBV7-9 and TRBJ1-2, is DTGVSQNPRHKITKRGQNVTFRCDPISEHNRLYWYRQTLGQGPEFLTYFQNEAQLEKSRLLSDRFSAERPKGSFSTLEIQRTEQGDSAMYLCASSLGQGLGYTFGSGTRLTVV.

The chain carries TRBV27 and TRBJ1-5, with TRBD1 matching 8 bases. The CDR3 is 18 residues long. Germline trimming cut 3 bases from V and 1 base from J; bases unmatched to any gene: 11. Germline V CDR1 and CDR2: MNHEY, SMNVEV (reference sequence). CDR3 nucleotides: TGTGCCAGCAGTTTCGCCGAGACAGGGGCTCAGAGCAATCAGCCCCAGCATTTT. Translation: CASSFAETGAQSNQPQHF.

V is TRBV30 and J is TRBJ1-1; possible D gene TRBD1, 6 bases. CDR3 length: 12 amino acids. CDR1 GTSNPN and CDR2 SVGIG come from the germline V gene (reference sequence). Trimming cost V 4 bases and J 7 bases, with 13 bases left between them. The CDR3 DNA is TGTGCCTGGACAGGGGACGGCGATGAAGCTTTCTTT. It yields the protein CAWTGDGDEAFF.

J is TRBJ2-1 and V is TRBV18, with 8 bases lining up with TRBD2. V dropped 2 bases and J dropped 6; count of bases not matched to a gene: 9. The germline CDR1 and CDR2 sequences are KGHSH and LQKENI. CDR3 length: 16 residues. As DNA, the CDR3 is TGTGCCAGCTCACCAGTGGGCGGGAGGAGCACCAATGAGCAGTTCTTC. Translation gives CASSPVGGRSTNEQFF.

The chain carries TRBV10-2 and TRBJ1-4; D is possibly TRBD1 (6 bases). The V gene lost 3 bases and the J gene lost 7 bases, with 15 bases spanning the gap. This CDR3 is built from 15 residues. Germline V CDR1 and CDR2: WSHSY, SAAADI. CDR3 bases: TGCGCCAGCAGTGATTCACAGGGTGTGGGTGAAAAACTGTTTTTT. Translation: CASSDSQGVGEKLFF.

This chain uses TRBV5-1 with TRBJ2-3; D gene unclear. CDR1 is SGHRS and CDR2 is YFSETQ in the germline V gene. With 0 bases removed from V and 2 bases from J, the gap between germline ends came to 10 bases. This CDR3 region has 15 residues. As DNA, the CDR3 is TGCGCCAGCAGCTTGGGCACATCCCCCACAGATACGCAGTATTTT. Amino acids: CASSLGTSPTDTQYF.

This clone showed up just a few times. The chain has TRBV11-2 and TRBJ2-7, with 12 bases fitting TRBD2. The germline V gene has CDR1 SGHAT and CDR2 FQNNGV. Trimming took 2 bases from V and 3 from J; bases not matched to a gene: 8. This CDR3 region has 17 residues. The CDR3 DNA reads TGTGCCAGCAGCTTACGCCTAGCGGGAGGGTTTGTCTACGAGCAGTACTTC. Protein product: CASSLRLAGGFVYEQYF. The full variable domain, with the rest looked up from reference TRBV11-2 and TRBJ2-7, is EAGVAQSPRYKIIEKRQSVAFWCNPISGHATLYWYQQILGQGPKLLIQFQNNGVVDDSQLPKDRFSAERLKGVDSTLKIQPAKLEDSAVYLCASSLRLAGGFVYEQYFGPGTRLTVT.